Each of the 30 T cell receptor beta chains below was sequenced from the same sample in a study of shared clonotypes between healthy human individuals. Only in-frame clones appear in the TCRdb table, and some are missing; sequencing was by immunoSEQ multiplex PCR. The sample includes about 480,000 clones, almost 80% of them seen just once. Sequences were obtained from PBMCs. These receptors all come from a woman aged 35 to 49 in good health. Some clones in this sample may be carry-over from other donors' samples.

The chain carries TRBV4-1 and TRBJ2-7; D is uncertain. Trimming left V 1 base short and J 3 bases short, with 7 bases between. This CDR3 contains 13 residues. Germline V gene data show CDR1 as MGHRA and CDR2 as YSYEKL. The CDR3 bases are TGCGCCAGCAGCCAAGTCTACGGCTACGAGCAGTACTTC. Its translation is CASSQVYGYEQYF.

J is TRBJ1-4 and V is TRBV30; D ambiguous. Germline-derived CDR1 and CDR2 are GTSNPN and SVGIG (reference sequence). This CDR3 comprises 15 residues. Trimming shortened V by 1 base and J by 7 bases, and 16 bases separated the two germline ends. Written as DNA, the CDR3 is TGTGCCTGGAGTGATGGATTCCCGATGGGTGAAAAACTGTTTTTT. Translated: CAWSDGFPMGEKLFF.

For this clone: A far larger clone is one base from this, pointing to a likely read error. The gene calls are TRBV10-3 and TRBJ2-7, with D tentatively TRBD1 (6 bases). CDR1 ENHRY and CDR2 SYGVKD come from the germline V gene. CDR3 size: 16 residues. The CDR3 region is CAISAGQGTVTYEPYF. In DNA form, the CDR3 reads TGTGCCATCAGTGCGGGTCAGGGGACCGTAACCTACGAGCCGTACTTC.

This clone was found once. This chain joins TRBV28 and TRBJ1-3; D gene uncertain. Germline values: CDR1 MDHEN, CDR2 SYDVKM. V lost 6 bases and J 0 bases, leaving 12 bases between the germline ends. There are 15 residues in the CDR3. CDR3 sequence (DNA): TGTGCCAGCAGCCCAGGACTGAACTCTGGAAACACCATATATTTT. Encoded protein: CASSPGLNSGNTIYF.

The J gene is TRBJ2-5, the V gene TRBV6-5; unclear D gene. The length of the CDR3 is 15 residues. Germline lookup yields CDR1 MNHEY and CDR2 SVGAGI. Trimming took off 5 bases at V and 5 bases at J, with 18 bases between the two ends. The CDR3 here is CASSTPGRAGETQYF. The DNA for the CDR3 is TGTGCCAGCAGTACCCCCGGTAGGGCCGGGGAGACCCAGTACTTC.

This clone was seen just once. The chain employs TRBV28 and TRBJ1-2; 7 positions match TRBD1. CDR1 is MDHEN and CDR2 is SYDVKM in the germline V gene. CDR3 length: 13 residues. V lost 4 bases, J lost 2 bases, and 1 base stayed unmatched. The CDR3 sequence: CASSWGQNYGYTF. CDR3 DNA sequence: TGTGCCAGCAGTTGGGGACAGAACTATGGCTACACCTTC.

The chain carries TRBV30 and TRBJ2-3; 12 nucleotides match TRBD2. Germline V gene data show CDR1 as GTSNPN and CDR2 as SVGIG (reference sequence). V lost 3 bases to trimming and J lost 6 bases; unmatched junction nucleotides: 10. The CDR3 totals 16 residues. The CDR3 DNA reads TGTGCCTGGAGCCGGGCCCGTCTAGCGGGAGGGGATACGCAGTATTTT. Protein: CAWSRARLAGGDTQYF.

This clone appeared once. This CDR3 reads CASSPSGMGGTDTQYF. The CDR3 DNA follows: TGTGCCAGCTCACCAAGCGGAATGGGGGGAACAGATACGCAGTATTTT. V and J are TRBV18 and TRBJ2-3; possibly TRBD2 for D (6 bases). V was trimmed by 2 bases and J by 3 bases, leaving 15 bases between them. The CDR3 is made up of 16 amino acids. CDR1 and CDR2 from the germline V gene are KGHSH and LQKENI.

The chain recombines TRBV5-3 with TRBJ1-5, with 10 bases matching TRBD1. TRBV5-3 is known as an ORF, though its function is uncertain. V shed 1 base, J shed 4 bases, and the junction held 8 bases outside the gene matches. The CDR3 spans 17 residues. The CDR3 loop is CARSLQDSGQGNQPQHF. The CDR3 DNA reads TGTGCCAGAAGCTTGCAGGACTCGGGACAGGGGAATCAGCCCCAGCATTTT.

This chain joins TRBV28 and TRBJ1-6, with D perhaps TRBD1 (6 bases). The CDR3 runs 13 residues. CDR1 and CDR2 (germline): MDHEN, SYDVKM. Trimming left V 8 bases short and J 10 bases short, with 15 bases between. CDR3 bases: TGTGCCAGCCGCAACAGGGACGGATCACCCCTCCACTTT. It translates to CASRNRDGSPLHF.

The chain carries TRBV2 and TRBJ2-1; 10 nucleotides agree with TRBD2. Germline CDR1 is SNHLY and CDR2 is FYNNEI. Losses at the gene ends were 2 bases for V and 7 bases for J; bases not matched to a gene: 5. The CDR3 is made up of 15 amino acids. CDR3 DNA: TGTGCCAGCAGTGAATATGGTAGCGGGAGGAATGAGCAGTTCTTC. This translates into CASSEYGSGRNEQFF.

This chain joins TRBV30 and TRBJ2-2, with 7 bases that match TRBD2. Trimming cost V 0 bases and J 5 bases; bases outside gene matches: 9. Germline lookup yields CDR1 GTSNPN and CDR2 SVGIG (reference sequence). This CDR3 is built from 16 residues. The CDR3 DNA sequence: TGTGCCTGGAGTGTGGGGGTTCTAGCGGCTACCGGGGAGCTGTTTTTT. As protein: CAWSVGVLAATGELFF.

The V call is TRBV7-2, the J call TRBJ2-3, with 11 positions matching TRBD2. CDR3 length equals 16 residues. Germline lookup yields CDR1 SGHTA and CDR2 FQGNSA. Trimming removed 5 bases from V and 4 bases from J; junction bases left unmatched: 8. DNA for the CDR3: TGTGCCAGCAGCCCCTTAGCGGGAGGGCCAGCAGATACGCAGTATTTT. As protein: CASSPLAGGPADTQYF.

V gene TRBV9 combines with J gene TRBJ2-3; tentatively, D is TRBD1 or TRBD2 (5 bases each). The CDR3 spans 15 residues. CDR1 is SGDLS, CDR2 YYNGEE, per germline. Between the trimmed V and J ends, which lost 4 bases and 2 bases, there was a span of 14 bases. This CDR3 is CASSPRGGNTDTQYF. In DNA form, the CDR3 reads TGTGCCAGCAGCCCCCGTGGGGGAAACACAGATACGCAGTATTTT.

V gene TRBV4-1 combines with J gene TRBJ2-1; D might be TRBD2 (6 bases). CDR3 length: 14 amino acids. The V end lost 0 bases, the J end lost 3 bases, and 6 bases lay between the germline ends. Germline V gene data show CDR1 as MGHRA and CDR2 as YSYEKL. The CDR3 reads CASSQERDYNEQFF. CDR3 nucleotides: TGCGCCAGCAGCCAAGAGCGGGACTACAATGAGCAGTTCTTC.

In nucleotides, the CDR3 is TGTGCCAGCAGTACGAGGACTAGCGGGAGGGCGGACGGGGAGCTGTTTTTT. It is translated as CASSTRTSGRADGELFF. The chain joins TRBV28 to TRBJ2-2, with TRBD2 matching 15 bases. This CDR3 spans 17 amino acids. V lost 5 bases, J lost 7 bases, and 8 bases stayed unmatched. Germline loops: CDR1 MDHEN, CDR2 SYDVKM.

The CDR3: CASSPPGSLAGGNEQFF. Written as DNA, the CDR3 is TGTGCCAGCTCACCACCAGGTAGTCTAGCGGGAGGCAATGAGCAGTTCTTC. J is TRBJ2-1 and V is TRBV18, with 11 positions matching TRBD2. The trim removed 0 bases at V and 6 bases at J, leaving 7 bases unmatched. Germline V gene lookup returns CDR1 KGHSH and CDR2 LQKENI. The CDR3 loop spans 17 amino acids. The full variable domain, rest sourced from reference TRBV18 and TRBJ2-1, is NAGVMQNPRHLVRRRGQEARLRCSPMKGHSHVYWYRQLPEEGLKFMVYLQKENIIDESGMPKERFSAEFPKEGPSILRIQQVVRGDSAAYFCASSPPGSLAGGNEQFFGPGTRLTVL.

On this clone itself: This CDR3 is also generated by other DNA sequences in the sample. The chain uses TRBV2 and TRBJ2-6, with 8 bases identical to TRBD2. The CDR3 consists of 18 residues. Germline V CDR1 and CDR2: SNHLY, FYNNEI. Trimming at V came to 6 bases and at J to 0 bases, leaving 10 bases not matched to a gene. CDR3 nucleotides: TGTGCCAGCAGGGCGACCAGCGGGGGAACCTCTGGGGCCAACGTCCTGACTTTC. Residues: CASRATSGGTSGANVLTF.

The chain has TRBV19 and TRBJ2-1; the D gene is possibly TRBD1 (6 bases). Germline values: CDR1 LNHDA, CDR2 SQIVND (reference sequence). The CDR3 is made up of 16 amino acids. V gave up 2 bases and J gave up 4 bases, with 15 bases separating them. The CDR3 region has the DNA TGTGCCAGTAGTATACCCCGCCTGACAGGATACAATGAGCAGTTCTTC. Translating it yields CASSIPRLTGYNEQFF.

This sequence joins TRBV29-1 and TRBJ2-5, with 8 bases matching TRBD2. Germline loops: CDR1 SQVTM, CDR2 ANQGSEA. Losses at the gene ends were 7 bases for V and 3 bases for J; bases not matched to a gene: 7. This CDR3 spans 13 amino acids. DNA of the CDR3: TGCAGCGGGTATAGCGGGGCTGAAGAGACCCAGTACTTC. This sequence encodes CSGYSGAEETQYF.

The CDR3 here is CASSLAGPTDTQYF. DNA of the CDR3: TGTGCCAGCAGCTTAGCTGGGCCAACAGATACGCAGTATTTT. This sequence joins TRBV7-6 and TRBJ2-3; the D is unclear. Trimming took 0 bases from V and 3 from J, leaving 7 bases between them. The CDR3 covers 14 residues. Germline V gene data show CDR1 as SGHVS and CDR2 as FNYEAQ.

The chain employs TRBV4-1 and TRBJ2-5; 11 nucleotides align to TRBD2. The germline CDR1 and CDR2 sequences are MGHRA and YSYEKL. V lost 0 bases, J lost 1 base, and 10 bases stayed unmatched. This CDR3 is built from 19 residues. The CDR3 is CASSQDKVIAGGPQETQYF. As DNA, the CDR3 is TGCGCCAGCAGCCAAGATAAGGTGATAGCGGGAGGGCCCCAAGAGACCCAGTACTTC.

The V gene is TRBV5-4, the J gene TRBJ1-2; D is ambiguous. The germline V gene has CDR1 SGHNT and CDR2 YYREEE (reference sequence). The ends were cut back, 4 bases at V and 1 base at J, with 11 bases in the middle. There are 14 residues in the CDR3. As DNA, the CDR3 is TGTGCCAGCAGCCAAAGGCGGGGTAACTATGGCTACACCTTC. Translating gives CASSQRRGNYGYTF.

This chain connects TRBV19 to TRBJ2-2; 9 nucleotides align to TRBD2. V lost 5 bases, J lost 0 bases, and 10 bases stayed unmatched. The germline CDR1 and CDR2 sequences are LNHDA and SQIVND (reference sequence). This CDR3 is 18 amino acids long. The CDR3 spells CASSVPLAGGTNTGELFF. DNA for the CDR3: TGTGCCAGTAGTGTCCCTCTGGCGGGAGGGACGAACACCGGGGAGCTGTTTTTT.

This chain connects TRBV5-5 to TRBJ1-4; D unresolved. Germline V gene lookup returns CDR1 SGHKS and CDR2 YYEKEE (reference sequence). The CDR3 covers 12 residues. Deletions cut 0 bases from V and 10 bases from J, with 7 bases between. The CDR3 sequence is CASSLDSRKLFF. The CDR3, as DNA: TGTGCCAGCAGCTTGGACAGTCGAAAACTGTTTTTT.

The chain is built from TRBV6-1 and TRBJ2-7, with D uncertain. CDR1 and CDR2 (germline): MNHNS, SASEGT. The germline V and J ends were trimmed by 3 bases and 5 bases, with 8 bases remaining between them. CDR3 length: 12 residues. Here the CDR3 DNA reads TGTGCCAGCAGTGAGACCTTTAACGAGCAGTACTTC. This encodes CASSETFNEQYF.

The chain couples TRBV5-4 to TRBJ2-1; weak D call: TRBD2 (6 bases). V gave up 7 bases and J gave up 8 bases, with 16 bases separating them. Germline CDR1 reads SGHNT; CDR2 reads YYREEE (reference sequence). This CDR3 is 13 amino acids long. CDR3 bases: TGTGCCAGCGGGCGGGACCGAGTCCATGAGCAGTTCTTC. Its translation is CASGRDRVHEQFF.

The chain is built from TRBV7-2 and TRBJ1-2; the D is unclear. V was cut by 5 bases and J by 0 bases, with 19 bases left in between. In germline, CDR1 is SGHTA, CDR2 FQGNSA. This CDR3 has 17 residues. The chain's CDR3 is CASSQRIGVVPNYGYTF. In DNA form, the CDR3 reads TGTGCCAGCAGCCAACGAATCGGTGTGGTCCCTAACTATGGCTACACCTTC.

This clone was recorded a few times. This chain joins TRBV7-3 and TRBJ2-1, with TRBD2 identical over 10 bases. The V and J ends lost 5 bases and 8 bases, in that order; junction bases with no gene match: 9. This CDR3 comprises 15 residues. Per the germline V gene, CDR1 is SGHTA and CDR2 is FQGTGA. CDR3 nucleotide sequence: TGTGCCAGCAGCCCACTAGCGGGACCCGGCCATGAGCAGTTCTTC. This encodes CASSPLAGPGHEQFF.

The V call is TRBV2, the J call TRBJ1-5; TRBD1 is a possible D gene (6 bases). This CDR3 is 12 amino acids long. Trimming shortened V by 6 bases and J by 8 bases, and 11 bases separated the two germline ends. CDR1 is SNHLY, CDR2 FYNNEI, per germline. For the CDR3, the DNA is TGTGCCAGCAGGGGGGGCCGGGAGCCCCAGCATTTT. This sequence encodes CASRGGREPQHF.